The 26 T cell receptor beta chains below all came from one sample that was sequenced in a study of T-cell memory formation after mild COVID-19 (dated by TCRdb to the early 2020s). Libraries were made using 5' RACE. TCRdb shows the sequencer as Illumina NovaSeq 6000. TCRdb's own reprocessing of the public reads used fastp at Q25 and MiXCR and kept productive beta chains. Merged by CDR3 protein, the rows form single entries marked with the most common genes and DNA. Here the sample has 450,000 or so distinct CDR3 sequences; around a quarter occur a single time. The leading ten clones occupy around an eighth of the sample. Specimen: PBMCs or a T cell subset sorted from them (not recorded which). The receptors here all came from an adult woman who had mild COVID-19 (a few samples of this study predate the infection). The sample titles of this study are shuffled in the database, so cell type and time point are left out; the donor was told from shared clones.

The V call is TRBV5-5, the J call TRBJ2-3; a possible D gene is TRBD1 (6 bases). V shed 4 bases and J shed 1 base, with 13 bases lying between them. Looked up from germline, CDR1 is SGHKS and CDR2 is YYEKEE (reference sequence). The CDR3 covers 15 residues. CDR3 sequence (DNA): TGTGCCAGCAGCAGGGACATGACTGGCACAGATACGCAGTATTTT. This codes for CASSRDMTGTDTQYF.

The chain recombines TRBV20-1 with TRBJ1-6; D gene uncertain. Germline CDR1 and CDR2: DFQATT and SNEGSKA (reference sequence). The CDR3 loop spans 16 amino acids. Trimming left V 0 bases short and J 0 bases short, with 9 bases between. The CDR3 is CSARDIGSSYNSPLHF. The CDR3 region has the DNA TGCAGTGCTAGAGATATTGGGAGCTCCTATAATTCACCCCTCCACTTT.

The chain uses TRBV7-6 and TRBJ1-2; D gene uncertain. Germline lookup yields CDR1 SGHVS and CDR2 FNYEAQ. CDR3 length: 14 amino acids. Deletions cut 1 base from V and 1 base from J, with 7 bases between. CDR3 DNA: TGTGCCAGCAGCTTAGGCAGAATTAACTATGGCTACACCTTC. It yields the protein CASSLGRINYGYTF.

CDR3 sequence reads: CASSFTGGEWTGELFF. CDR3 DNA sequence: TGCGCCAGCAGTTTTACAGGCGGGGAGTGGACCGGGGAGCTGTTTTTT. The chain joins TRBV5-1 to TRBJ2-2; possibly TRBD2 for D (6 bases). The CDR3 has 16 residues. Germline CDR1 SGHRS, CDR2 YFSETQ. The germline V and J ends were trimmed by 5 bases and 5 bases, with 19 bases remaining between them.

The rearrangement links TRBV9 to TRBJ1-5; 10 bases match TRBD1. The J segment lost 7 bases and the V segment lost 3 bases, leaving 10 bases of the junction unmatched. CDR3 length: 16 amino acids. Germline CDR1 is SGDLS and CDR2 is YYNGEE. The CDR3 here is CASSEGDRGPGQPQHF. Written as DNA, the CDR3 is TGTGCCAGCAGCGAAGGAGACAGGGGGCCGGGACAGCCCCAGCATTTT. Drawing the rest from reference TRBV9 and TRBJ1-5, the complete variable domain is DSGVTQTPKHLITATGQRVTLRCSPRSGDLSVYWYQQSLDQGLQFLIQYYNGEERAKGNILERFSAQQFPDLHSELNLSSLELGDSALYFCASSEGDRGPGQPQHFGDGTRLSIL.

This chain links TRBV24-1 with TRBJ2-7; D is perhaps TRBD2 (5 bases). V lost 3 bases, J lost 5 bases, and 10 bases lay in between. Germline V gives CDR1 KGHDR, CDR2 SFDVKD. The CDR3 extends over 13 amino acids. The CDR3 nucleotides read TGTGCCACCAGTGATGGTGCCGGGGACGAGCAGTACTTC. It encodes CATSDGAGDEQYF.

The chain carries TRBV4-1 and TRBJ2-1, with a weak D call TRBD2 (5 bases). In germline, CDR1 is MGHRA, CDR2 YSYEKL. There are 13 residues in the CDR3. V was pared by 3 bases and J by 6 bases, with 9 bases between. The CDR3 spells CASSQRGLNEQFF. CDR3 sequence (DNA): TGCGCCAGCAGCCAGAGAGGGCTCAATGAGCAGTTCTTC.

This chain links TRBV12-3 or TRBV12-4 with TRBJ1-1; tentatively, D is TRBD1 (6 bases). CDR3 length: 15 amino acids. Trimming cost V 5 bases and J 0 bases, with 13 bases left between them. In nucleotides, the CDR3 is TGTGCCAGCAGTCCCTGGACAGACATGAACACTGAAGCTTTCTTT. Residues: CASSPWTDMNTEAFF.

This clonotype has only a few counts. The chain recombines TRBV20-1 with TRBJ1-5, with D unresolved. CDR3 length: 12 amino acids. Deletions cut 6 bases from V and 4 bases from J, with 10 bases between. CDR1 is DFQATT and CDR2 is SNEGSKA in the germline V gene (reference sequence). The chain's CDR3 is CSAMWENQPQHF. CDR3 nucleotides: TGCAGTGCGATGTGGGAGAATCAGCCCCAGCATTTT.

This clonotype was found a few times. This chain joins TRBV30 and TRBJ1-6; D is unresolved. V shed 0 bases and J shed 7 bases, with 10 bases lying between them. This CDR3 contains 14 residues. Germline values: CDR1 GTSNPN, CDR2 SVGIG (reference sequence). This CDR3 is CAWSVPGRNSPLHF. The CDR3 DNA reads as TGTGCCTGGAGTGTACCTGGGAGAAATTCACCCCTCCACTTT. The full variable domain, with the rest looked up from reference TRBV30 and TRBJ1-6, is SQTIHQWPATLVQPVGSPLSLECTVEGTSNPNLYWYRQAAGRGLQLLFYSVGIGQISSEVPQNLSASRPQDRQFILSSKKLLLSDSGFYLCAWSVPGRNSPLHFGNGTRLTVT.

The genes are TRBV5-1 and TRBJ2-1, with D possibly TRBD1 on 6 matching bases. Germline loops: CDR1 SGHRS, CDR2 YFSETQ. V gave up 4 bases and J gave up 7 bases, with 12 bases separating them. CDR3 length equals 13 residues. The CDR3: CASSRDNGNEQFF. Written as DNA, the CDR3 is TGCGCCAGCAGCAGGGACAACGGGAATGAGCAGTTCTTC.

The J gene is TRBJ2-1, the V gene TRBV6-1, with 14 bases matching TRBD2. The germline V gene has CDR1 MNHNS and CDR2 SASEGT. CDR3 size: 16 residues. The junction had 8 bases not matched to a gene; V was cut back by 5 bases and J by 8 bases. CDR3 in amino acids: CASSRTSGGLQDEQFF. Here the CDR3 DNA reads TGTGCCAGCAGTAGGACTAGCGGGGGGCTACAGGATGAGCAGTTCTTC.

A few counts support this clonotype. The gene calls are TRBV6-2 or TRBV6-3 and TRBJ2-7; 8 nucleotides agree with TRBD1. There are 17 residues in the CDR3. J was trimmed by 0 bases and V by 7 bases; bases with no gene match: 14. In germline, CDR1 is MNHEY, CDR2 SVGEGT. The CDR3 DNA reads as TGTGCCAGCACCTCCAACCCCCGACAGGGGCTCTCCTACGAGCAGTACTTC. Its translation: CASTSNPRQGLSYEQYF.

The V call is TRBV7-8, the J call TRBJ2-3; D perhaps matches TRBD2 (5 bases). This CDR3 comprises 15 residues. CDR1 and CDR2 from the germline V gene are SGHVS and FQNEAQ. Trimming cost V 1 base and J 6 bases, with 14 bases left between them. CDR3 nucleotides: TGTGCCAGCAGCTTAGTGGAGGAGGTCTCGGATACGCAGTATTTT. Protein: CASSLVEEVSDTQYF.

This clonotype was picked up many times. The CDR3 here is CASTPPWGETNEQFF. CDR3 coding DNA: TGTGCCAGTACCCCCCCTTGGGGGGAGACCAATGAGCAGTTCTTC. This chain links TRBV7-8 with TRBJ2-1; TRBD2 is a possible D gene (6 bases). Germline V gene sequence: CDR1 SGHVS, CDR2 FQNEAQ. Trimming removed 9 bases from V and 6 bases from J, with 21 bases in between. The CDR3 length is 15 residues.

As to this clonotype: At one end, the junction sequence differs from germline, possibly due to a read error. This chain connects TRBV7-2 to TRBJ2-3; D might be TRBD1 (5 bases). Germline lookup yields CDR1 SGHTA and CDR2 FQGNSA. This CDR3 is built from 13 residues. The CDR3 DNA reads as TGTGCCAGCGGCTTAGGGGTCACAGATACGCAGTATTTT. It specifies CASGLGVTDTQYF.

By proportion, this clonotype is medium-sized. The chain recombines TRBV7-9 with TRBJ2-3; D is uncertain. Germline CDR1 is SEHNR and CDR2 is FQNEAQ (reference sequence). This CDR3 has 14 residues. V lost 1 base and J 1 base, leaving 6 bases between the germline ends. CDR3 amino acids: CASSLVLGTDTQYF. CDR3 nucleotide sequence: TGTGCCAGCAGCTTAGTGCTGGGCACAGATACGCAGTATTTT.

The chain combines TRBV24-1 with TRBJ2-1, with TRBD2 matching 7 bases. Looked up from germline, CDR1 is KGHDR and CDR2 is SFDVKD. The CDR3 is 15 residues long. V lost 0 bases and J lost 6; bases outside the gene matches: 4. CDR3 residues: CATSDLKRDGNEQFF. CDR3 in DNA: TGTGCCACCAGTGATTTGAAGCGGGACGGCAATGAGCAGTTCTTC.

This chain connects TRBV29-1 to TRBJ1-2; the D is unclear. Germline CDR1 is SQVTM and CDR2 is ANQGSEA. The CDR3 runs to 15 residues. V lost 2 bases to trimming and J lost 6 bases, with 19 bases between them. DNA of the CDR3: TGCAGCGTTGAATGGAGTCGGCAGGAGTTCAATGGCTACACCTTC. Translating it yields CSVEWSRQEFNGYTF.

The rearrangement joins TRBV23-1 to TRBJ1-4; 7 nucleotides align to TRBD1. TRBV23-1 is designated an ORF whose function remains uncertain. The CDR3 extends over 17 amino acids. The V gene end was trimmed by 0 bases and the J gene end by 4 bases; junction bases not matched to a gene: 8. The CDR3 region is CASSQSARDRVNEKLFF. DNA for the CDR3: TGCGCCAGCAGTCAATCGGCGAGAGACAGGGTTAATGAAAAACTGTTTTTT.

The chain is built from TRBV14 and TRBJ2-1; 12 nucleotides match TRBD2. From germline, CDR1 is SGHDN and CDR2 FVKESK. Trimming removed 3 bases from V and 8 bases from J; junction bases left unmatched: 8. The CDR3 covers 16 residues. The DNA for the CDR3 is TGTGCCAGCAGCCAGAATAGACTAGCGGGAGATTATGAGCAGTTCTTC. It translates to CASSQNRLAGDYEQFF.

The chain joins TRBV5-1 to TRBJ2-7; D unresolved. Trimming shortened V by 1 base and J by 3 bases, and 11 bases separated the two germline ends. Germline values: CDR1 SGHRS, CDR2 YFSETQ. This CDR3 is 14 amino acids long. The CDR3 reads CASSLNSRYYEQYF. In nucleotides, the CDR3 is TGCGCCAGCAGCTTGAACAGCCGGTACTACGAGCAGTACTTC.

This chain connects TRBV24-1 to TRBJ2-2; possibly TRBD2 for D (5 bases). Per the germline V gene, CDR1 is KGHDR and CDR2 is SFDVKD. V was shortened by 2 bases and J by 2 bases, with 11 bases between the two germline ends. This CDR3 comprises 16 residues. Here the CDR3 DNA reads TGTGCCACCAGTGATTCGGGAAGACGAAACACCGGGGAGCTGTTTTTT. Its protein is CATSDSGRRNTGELFF.

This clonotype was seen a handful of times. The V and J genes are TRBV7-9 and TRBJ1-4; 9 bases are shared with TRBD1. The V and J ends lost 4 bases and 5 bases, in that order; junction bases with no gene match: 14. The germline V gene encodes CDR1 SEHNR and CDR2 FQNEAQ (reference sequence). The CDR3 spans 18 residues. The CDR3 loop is CASSSRDRDENSNEKLFF. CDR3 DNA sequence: TGTGCCAGCAGCTCCAGGGACAGGGACGAGAATAGCAATGAAAAACTGTTTTTT. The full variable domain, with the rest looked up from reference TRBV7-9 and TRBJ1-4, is DTGVSQNPRHKITKRGQNVTFRCDPISEHNRLYWYRQTLGQGPEFLTYFQNEAQLEKSRLLSDRFSAERPKGSFSTLEIQRTEQGDSAMYLCASSSRDRDENSNEKLFFGSGTQLSVL.

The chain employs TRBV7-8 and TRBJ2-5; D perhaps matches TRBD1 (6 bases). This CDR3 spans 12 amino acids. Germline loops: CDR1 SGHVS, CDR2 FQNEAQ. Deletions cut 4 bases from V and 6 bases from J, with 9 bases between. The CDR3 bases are TGTGCCAGCAGCTCGGGACACCAGACCCAGTACTTC. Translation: CASSSGHQTQYF.

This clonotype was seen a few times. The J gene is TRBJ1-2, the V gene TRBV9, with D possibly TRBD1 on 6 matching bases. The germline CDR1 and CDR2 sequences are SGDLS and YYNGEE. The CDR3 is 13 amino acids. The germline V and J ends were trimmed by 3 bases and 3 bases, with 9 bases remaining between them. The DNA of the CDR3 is TGTGCCAGCAGCGACAGGGCGGACTATGGCTACACCTTC. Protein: CASSDRADYGYTF. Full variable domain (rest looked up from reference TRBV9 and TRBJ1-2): DSGVTQTPKHLITATGQRVTLRCSPRSGDLSVYWYQQSLDQGLQFLIQYYNGEERAKGNILERFSAQQFPDLHSELNLSSLELGDSALYFCASSDRADYGYTFGSGTRLTVV.